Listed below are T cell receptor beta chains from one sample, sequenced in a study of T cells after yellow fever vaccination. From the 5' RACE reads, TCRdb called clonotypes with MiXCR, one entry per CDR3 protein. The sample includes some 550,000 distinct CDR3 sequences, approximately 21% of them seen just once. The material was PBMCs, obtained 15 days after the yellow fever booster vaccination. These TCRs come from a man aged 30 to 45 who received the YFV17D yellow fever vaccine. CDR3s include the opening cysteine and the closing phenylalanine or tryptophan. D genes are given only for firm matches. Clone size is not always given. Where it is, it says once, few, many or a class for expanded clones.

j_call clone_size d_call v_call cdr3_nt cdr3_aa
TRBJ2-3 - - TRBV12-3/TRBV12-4 TGTGCCAGCAGGTCGGGTGGGGAATTCAAAGATACGCAGTATTTT CASRSGGEFKDTQYF
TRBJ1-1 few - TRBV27 TGTGCCAGCAGTTTAGAGACAGGCACTGAAGCTTTCTTT CASSLETGTEAFF
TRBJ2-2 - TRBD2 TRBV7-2 TGTGCCAGCAGCCTGACTAGCGGCGGGGAGCTGTTTTTT CASSLTSGGELFF
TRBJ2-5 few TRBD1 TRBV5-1 TGCGCCAGCAGCTTTCGGACAGGACAAGAGACCCAGTACTTC CASSFRTGQETQYF
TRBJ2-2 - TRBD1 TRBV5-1 TGCGCCAGCAGCGCAGGCAGTAGTACAGGGGCAAACACCGGGGAGCTGTTTTTT CASSAGSSTGANTGELFF
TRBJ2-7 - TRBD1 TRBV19 TGTGCCAGTAGTGCGCGGACAGGGGGCCCCTACGAGCAGTACTTC CASSARTGGPYEQYF
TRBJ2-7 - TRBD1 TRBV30 TGTGCCTGGAGCAGATTCGGACAGGGGGCGCACTACGAGCAGTACTTC CAWSRFGQGAHYEQYF
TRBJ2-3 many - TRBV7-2 TGTGCCAGCAGGGCCGGGACGGTAACAGATACGCAGTATTTT CASRAGTVTDTQYF
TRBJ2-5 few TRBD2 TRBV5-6 TGTGCCAGCAGCTTAGGGACTAGACAAGAGACCCAGTACTTC CASSLGTRQETQYF
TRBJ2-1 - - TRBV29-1 TGCAGCGTTGTCATCAATGAGCAGTTCTTC CSVVINEQFF
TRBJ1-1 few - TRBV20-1 TGCAGTGCCCTGGACGGTATGAACACTGAAGCTTTCTTT CSALDGMNTEAFF
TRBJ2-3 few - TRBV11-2 TGTGCCAGCAGCTCCGAGTGGGGTAGCCGGAGGGCGACAGATACGCAGTATTTT CASSSEWGSRRATDTQYF
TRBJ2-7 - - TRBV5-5 TGTGCCAGCAGCTCAATTACAAGTGGGAGTTACGAGCAGTACTTC CASSSITSGSYEQYF
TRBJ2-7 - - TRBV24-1 TGTGCCACCAGTGACCAAGCTAACCGACAGCGTACCTACGAGCAGTACTTC CATSDQANRQRTYEQYF
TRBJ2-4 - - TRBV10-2 TGCGCCAGCAGTGACGCGGTTACCAAAAACATTCAGTACTTC CASSDAVTKNIQYF
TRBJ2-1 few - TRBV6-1 TGTGCCAGCAGTCCCGCCGGGACCACCATGGTCCATGAGCAGTTCTTC CASSPAGTTMVHEQFF
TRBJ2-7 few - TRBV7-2 TGTGCCAGCAGCTTATCCCCCTTTAAGGGCTCCTACGAGCAGTACTTC CASSLSPFKGSYEQYF
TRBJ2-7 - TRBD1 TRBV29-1 TGCAGCGTTCCCGGGACAGGTGACCACGAGCAGTACTTC CSVPGTGDHEQYF
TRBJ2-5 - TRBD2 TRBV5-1 TGCGCCAGCAGACCCGGGACTAGCGCGGAGACCCAGTACTTC CASRPGTSAETQYF
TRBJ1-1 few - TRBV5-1 TGCGCCAGCAGCTTGCTGACGCGGACTGAAGCTTTCTTT CASSLLTRTEAFF
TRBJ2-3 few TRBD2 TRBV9 TGTGCCAGCAGCGTCGCTAGCGGTAGCACAGATACGCAGTATTTT CASSVASGSTDTQYF
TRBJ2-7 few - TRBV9 TGTGCCAGCAGCGACGCTCCAGGAGACGAGCAGTACTTC CASSDAPGDEQYF
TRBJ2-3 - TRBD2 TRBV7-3 TGTGCCAGCAGCCCATCCGGGACTAGCGGGGGTACGCAGTATTTT CASSPSGTSGGTQYF
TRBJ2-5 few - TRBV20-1 TGCAGTGCTACCGGGACCTCACAAGTGCGGTACTTC CSATGTSQVRYF
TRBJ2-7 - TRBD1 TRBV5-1 TGCGCCAGCAGTCGGACAGGGTCCCCCTACGAGCAGTACTTC CASSRTGSPYEQYF
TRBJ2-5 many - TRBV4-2 TGTGCCAGCAGCCAAGAGAACCGGGAGACCCAGTACTTC CASSQENRETQYF
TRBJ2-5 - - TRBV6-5 TGTGCCAGCAGTTACTCCGGTGTAGGGACCCAGTACTTC CASSYSGVGTQYF
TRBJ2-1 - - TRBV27 TGTGCCAGCAGTTTATCATCATCAGCCGGGTACAATGAGCAGTTCTTC CASSLSSSAGYNEQFF
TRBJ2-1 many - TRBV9 TGTGCCAGCAGCGTAGCCCCCTCTCCAAGCAATGAGCAGTTCTTC CASSVAPSPSNEQFF
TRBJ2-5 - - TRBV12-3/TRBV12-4 TGTGCCAGCAGTTTAGCAAGGACAGCCAAAGAGACCCAGTACTTC CASSLARTAKETQYF
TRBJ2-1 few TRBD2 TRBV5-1 TGCGCCAGCCCCGAGGGACTAGCGGGAGATGGGCAGTTCTTC CASPEGLAGDGQFF
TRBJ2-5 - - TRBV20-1 TGCAGTGCTAGTTTTGAGAGAGGGACCCAGTACTTC CSASFERGTQYF
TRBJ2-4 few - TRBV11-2 TGTGCCAGCAGCCCCCGACCCAGGGTAATGGACATTCAGTACTTC CASSPRPRVMDIQYF
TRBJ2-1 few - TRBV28 TGTGCCAGCAGTTTATTTGGGCGAGCAAAGTGGTTCTTC CASSLFGRAKWFF
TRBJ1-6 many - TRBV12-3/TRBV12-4 TGTGCCAGCAGTTTAGCAGGGGGTAATTCACCCCTCCACTTT CASSLAGGNSPLHF
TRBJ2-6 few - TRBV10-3 TGTGCCATCTCCCTTGAGGGGCGGGGGGCCAACGTCCTGACTTTC CAISLEGRGANVLTF
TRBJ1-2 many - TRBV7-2 TGTGCCAGCAGCTTAGGGACAAACTATGGCTACACCTTC CASSLGTNYGYTF
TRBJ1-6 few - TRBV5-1 TGCGCCAGCAGCTTCCAGGGAGGCGGAAATTCACCCCTCCACTTT CASSFQGGGNSPLHF
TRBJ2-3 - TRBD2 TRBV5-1 TGCGCCAGCAACGAAGCGGGGCCAGACACAGATACGCAGTATTTT CASNEAGPDTDTQYF
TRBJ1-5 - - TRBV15 TGTGCCACCAGCAGAGATTTGGGGGCAAGCAATCAGCCCCAGCATTTT CATSRDLGASNQPQHF
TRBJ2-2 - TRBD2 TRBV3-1 TGTGCCAGCAGCCGTAACCCGGGACTAATCCCCGGGGAGCTGTTTTTT CASSRNPGLIPGELFF
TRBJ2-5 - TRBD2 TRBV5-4 TGTGCCAGCAGCTCGGCGAGCGGGAGAGGCGAGACCCAGTACTTC CASSSASGRGETQYF
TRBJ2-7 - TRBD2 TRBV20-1 TGCAGTGCTAGAGATCAAAGCGGGGATTACTACGAGCAGTACTTC CSARDQSGDYYEQYF
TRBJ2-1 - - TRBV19 TGTGCCAGTAGTCGGCGGGCAGGGATAATTAACAATGAGCAGTTCTTC CASSRRAGIINNEQFF
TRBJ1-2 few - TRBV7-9 TGTGCCAGCTGGGGCGGAGGGACTAACTATGGCTACACCTTC CASWGGGTNYGYTF
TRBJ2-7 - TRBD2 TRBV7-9 TGTGCCAGCAGCAAGAGGACTAGCGGGATCGCCTACGAGCAGTACTTC CASSKRTSGIAYEQYF
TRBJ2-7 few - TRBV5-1 TGCGCCAGCAGCAGGGTTTCCACCTACGAGCAGTACTTC CASSRVSTYEQYF
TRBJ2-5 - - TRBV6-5 TGTGCCAGCAGTTACTCAATTATCTTTCAAGAGACCCAGTACTTC CASSYSIIFQETQYF
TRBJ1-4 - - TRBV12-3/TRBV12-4 TGTGCCAGCGGGGGGACACCTGGGCGTGAAAAACTGTTTTTT CASGGTPGREKLFF
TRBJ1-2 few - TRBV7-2 TGTGCCAGCAGCCCCAGCAGCCACTATGGCTACACCTTC CASSPSSHYGYTF
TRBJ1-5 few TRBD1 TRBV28 TGTGCCAGCAGTTTATTGGCAGGGGGTAATCAGCCCCAGCATTTT CASSLLAGGNQPQHF
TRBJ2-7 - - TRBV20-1 TGCAGTGCTAGTATGCGGGACTACGAGCAGTACTTC CSASMRDYEQYF
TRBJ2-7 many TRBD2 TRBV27 TGTGCCAGCAGAGAATTAGCGGGGGGGGCCTACGAGCAGTACTTC CASRELAGGAYEQYF